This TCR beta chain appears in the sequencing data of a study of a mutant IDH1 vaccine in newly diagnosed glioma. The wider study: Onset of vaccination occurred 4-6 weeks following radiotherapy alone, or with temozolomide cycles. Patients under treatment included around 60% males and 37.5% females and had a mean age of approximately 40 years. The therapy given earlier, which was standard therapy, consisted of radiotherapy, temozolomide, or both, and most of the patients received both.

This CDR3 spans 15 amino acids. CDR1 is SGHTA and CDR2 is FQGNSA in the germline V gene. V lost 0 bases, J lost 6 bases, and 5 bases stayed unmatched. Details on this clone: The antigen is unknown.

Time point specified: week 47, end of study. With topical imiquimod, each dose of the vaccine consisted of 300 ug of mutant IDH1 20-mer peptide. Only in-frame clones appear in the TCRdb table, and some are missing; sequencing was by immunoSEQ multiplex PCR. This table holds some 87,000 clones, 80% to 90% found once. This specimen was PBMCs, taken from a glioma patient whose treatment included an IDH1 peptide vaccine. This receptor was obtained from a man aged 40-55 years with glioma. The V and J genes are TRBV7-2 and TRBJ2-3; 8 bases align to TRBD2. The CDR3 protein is CASSLARTSRDTQYF. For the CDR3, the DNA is TGTGCCAGCAGCTTAGCCAGGACTAGCCGGGATACGCAGTATTTT.